A selection of T cell receptor beta chains follows, all from one sample in a study of early T cells in non-severe SARS-CoV-2 infection. TCRdb itself ran the 5' RACE reads through MiXCR, one entry per CDR3 protein. Of about 77,000 distinct CDR3 sequences in the sample, around a tenth were seen once. The sequenced material came from whole blood. All receptors derive from an adult who was a healthcare worker with PCR-confirmed SARS-CoV-2 infection or an uninfected control (not recorded which). Each CDR3 is given with its conserved first and last residue. The D gene is left open where the match is weak. Where a row states a size, it is once, few, many or the class of an expanded clone; other rows omit it.

TRBJ2-1 | TRBV27 | - | - | CASSPRAPPEQFF | TGTGCCAGCAGTCCCCGAGCCCCACCGGAGCAGTTCTTC
TRBJ2-3 | TRBV24-1 | TRBD1 | few | CATSKAGTASTDTQYF | TGTGCCACCAGCAAAGCAGGGACAGCTAGCACAGATACGCAGTATTTT
TRBJ1-5 | TRBV5-5 | TRBD1 | few | CASTDGQGNQPQHF | TGTGCCAGCACCGACGGACAGGGTAACCAGCCCCAGCATTTT
TRBJ2-3 | TRBV9 | - | many | CASSSSLTRTDTQYF | TGTGCCAGCAGCTCATCCCTTACCCGCACAGATACGCAGTATTTT
TRBJ1-2 | TRBV20-1 | TRBD1 | many | CSARDGTGGGYTF | TGCAGTGCTAGAGATGGCACAGGGGGTGGCTACACCTTC
TRBJ1-5 | TRBV16 | - | many | CASSQSGRSNQPQHF | TGTGCCAGCAGCCAATCGGGCAGAAGCAATCAGCCCCAGCATTTT
TRBJ2-7 | TRBV2 | - | few | CASRLGAYEQYF | TGTGCCAGCAGACTCGGAGCCTACGAGCAGTACTTC
TRBJ2-5 | TRBV19 | TRBD2 | many | CASSPGTSGMETQYF | TGTGCCAGTAGCCCCGGGACTAGCGGAATGGAGACCCAGTACTTC
TRBJ1-1 | TRBV5-1 | - | many | CASSWGTHLNTEAFF | TGCGCCAGCAGCTGGGGGACTCACTTGAACACTGAAGCTTTCTTT
TRBJ2-3 | TRBV24-1 | - | many | CATSDFPETDTQYF | TGTGCCACCAGTGATTTCCCGGAGACAGATACGCAGTATTTT
TRBJ1-6 | TRBV11-2 | TRBD1 | - | CASRAGGEDSPLHF | TGTGCCAGCAGGGCAGGGGGGGAAGATTCACCCCTCCACTTT
TRBJ1-6 | TRBV9 | TRBD1 | - | CASSKGTANSPLHF | TGTGCCAGCAGCAAAGGGACAGCCAATTCACCCCTCCACTTT
TRBJ2-5 | TRBV28 | - | few | CASNAHQGYQETQYF | TGTGCCAGCAACGCCCATCAGGGGTACCAAGAGACCCAGTACTTC
TRBJ2-6 | TRBV7-9 | - | few | CASSPRTGANVLTF | TGTGCCAGCAGCCCTAGGACTGGGGCCAACGTCCTGACTTTC
TRBJ1-1 | TRBV5-1 | - | - | CASSPYRDPMNTEAFF | TGCGCCAGCAGCCCATACAGGGATCCTATGAACACTGAAGCTTTCTTT
TRBJ1-4 | TRBV5-1 | - | - | CASSPTSARNEKLFF | TGCGCCAGCAGCCCGACCTCAGCCCGAAATGAAAAACTGTTTTTT
TRBJ2-5 | TRBV4-2 | - | - | CASSQGGRDQETQYF | TGTGCCAGCAGCCAAGGAGGGCGGGACCAAGAGACCCAGTACTTC
TRBJ2-3 | TRBV7-8 | TRBD2 | - | CASSSRAGVYLDTQYF | TGTGCCAGCAGCTCAAGAGCGGGAGTTTATTTAGATACGCAGTATTTT
TRBJ1-4 | TRBV4-1 | - | many | CASSGLGQQEVHFF | TGCGCCAGCAGCGGCCTAGGACAACAAGAGGTTCATTTTTTT
TRBJ1-2 | TRBV3-1 | - | many | CASSPSASQPYGYTF | TGTGCCAGCAGCCCATCGGCCAGCCAGCCCTATGGCTACACCTTC
TRBJ2-1 | TRBV7-8 | TRBD2 | many | CASSKIAGEGNEQFF | TGTGCCAGCAGCAAAATAGCGGGAGAGGGTAATGAGCAGTTCTTC
TRBJ2-7 | TRBV7-9 | - | many | CASSAQHYEQYF | TGTGCCAGCAGCGCCCAGCACTACGAGCAGTACTTC
TRBJ1-2 | TRBV28 | - | many | CASSAGLGGYTF | TGTGCCAGCAGTGCGGGATTAGGGGGCTACACCTTC
TRBJ2-7 | TRBV10-1 | TRBD2 | - | CASSESLAGDEQYF | TGCGCCAGCAGTGAGTCGTTAGCGGGAGATGAGCAGTACTTC
TRBJ2-2 | TRBV27 | - | many | CASSSSLLAGNTGELFF | TGTGCCAGCAGTTCCTCTTTACTAGCTGGGAACACCGGGGAGCTGTTTTTT
TRBJ2-1 | TRBV9 | - | many | CASSVDSDWGFYNEQFF | TGTGCCAGCAGCGTAGATAGCGATTGGGGCTTCTACAATGAGCAGTTCTTC
TRBJ2-1 | TRBV12-3/TRBV12-4 | TRBD2 | many | CASRTSGSYNEQFF | TGTGCCAGCAGGACTAGCGGGAGCTACAATGAGCAGTTCTTC